These T cell receptor beta chains were read from a single sample in a study of OX40 agonist ivuxolimab in advanced cancers. The repertoire was sequenced with immunoSEQ multiplex PCR; TCRdb's copy has only in-frame clones and lacks some. Of fewer than 100,000 clones listed, roughly 80% are singletons. The sequenced sample was CD4+ or CD8+ T cells sorted from blood, obtained in a trial of the OX40 agonist ivuxolimab. The origin of the receptors is an adult with an advanced solid tumor such as melanoma, head and neck, liver or kidney cancer. Each CDR3 is given with its conserved first and last residue. The D gene is left open where the match is weak. Rows may omit the clone size; those that give it use once, few, many or a size class.

clone size	D gene	J gene	V gene	CDR3 DNA	CDR3 protein
once	TRBD1	TRBJ1-6	TRBV14	TGTGCCAGCAGCCAGGAAACCGGGACAGGGTTGGGGTATTCACCCCTCCACTTT	CASSQETGTGLGYSPLHF
NA	TRBD2	TRBJ2-4	TRBV7-2	TGTGCCAGCAGCCCCGGGACTATTGAGAGCAAAAACATTCAGTACTTC	CASSPGTIESKNIQYF
NA	NA	TRBJ2-2	TRBV19	TGTGCCAGTAGTATACGGCGAGGGGCAACCGGGGAGCTGTTTTTT	CASSIRRGATGELFF
NA	NA	TRBJ1-5	TRBV28	TGTGCCAGCAGCACCCGCAGGGCGGTGTTGAGGCAGCCCCAGCATTTT	CASSTRRAVLRQPQHF
NA	NA	TRBJ2-6	TRBV5-4	TGTGCCAGCAGGCCGACCCTGAGCTCTGGGGCCAACGTCCTGACTTTC	CASRPTLSSGANVLTF
NA	NA	TRBJ2-1	TRBV4-1	TGCGCCAGCAGCCAGCTACAGGGGGGGAACAATGAGCAGTTCTTC	CASSQLQGGNNEQFF
NA	NA	TRBJ2-7	TRBV18	TGTGCCAGCTCACCAGGACGGGGGAGCTCCTACGAGCAGTACTTC	CASSPGRGSSYEQYF
NA	NA	TRBJ2-6	TRBV7-3	TGTGCCAGCAGCCCCGCTGGGGCCAACGTCCTGACTTTC	CASSPAGANVLTF
NA	TRBD2	TRBJ2-7	TRBV11-1	TGTGCCAGCAGCCGGCCGGGGACTAGCGGGGGGATATACGAGCAGTACTTC	CASSRPGTSGGIYEQYF
NA	TRBD1	TRBJ1-1	TRBV6-1	TGTGCCAGCAGCTTACAGGGGGCAACTGAAGCTTTCTTT	CASSLQGATEAFF
NA	TRBD1	TRBJ2-7	TRBV18	TGTGCCAGCTCACAAGTTCCCGGACAGGGGGTTTCCTACGAGCAGTACTTC	CASSQVPGQGVSYEQYF
few	NA	TRBJ2-1	TRBV25-1	TGTGCCAGCAGTCTATTACAGGCTTTGAGTGGTGAGCAGTTCTTC	CASSLLQALSGEQFF
few	NA	TRBJ1-5	TRBV28	TGTGCCAGCAGTTCCCCTCCAGGTCAGCCCCAGCATTTT	CASSSPPGQPQHF
NA	NA	TRBJ2-5	TRBV7-8	TGTGCCAGCAGCGAACAGAGCCTCCAAGAGACCCAGTACTTC	CASSEQSLQETQYF
NA	NA	TRBJ2-3	TRBV7-2	TGTGCCAGCAGCTTAGGAGCCCAGGGGAGAGGTGGGACGCAGTATTTT	CASSLGAQGRGGTQYF
NA	NA	TRBJ2-7	TRBV28	TGTGCCAGCAGTTTACTAGGTTACGAGCAGTACTTC	CASSLLGYEQYF
NA	TRBD2	TRBJ2-7	TRBV13	TGTGCCAGCAGCTTAGGCCGGGGGGGTAGTTCCTACGAGCAGTACTTC	CASSLGRGGSSYEQYF
few	NA	TRBJ1-4	TRBV12-5	TGTGCTAGTGGTTTGGACGGGAAGGGGACGGAAAAACTGTTTTTT	CASGLDGKGTEKLFF
NA	TRBD2	TRBJ2-7	TRBV18	TGTGCCAGCTCACCCCAGGGACTAGCGGCCTACGAGCAGTACTTC	CASSPQGLAAYEQYF
NA	NA	TRBJ2-7	TRBV6-1	TGTGCCAGCAGCGGGATGGCCTACGAGCAGTACTTC	CASSGMAYEQYF
NA	NA	TRBJ2-5	TRBV29-1	TGCAGCGTCCGAGGGGGGAGCCGAAGCCAAGAGACCCAGTACTTC	CSVRGGSRSQETQYF
NA	NA	TRBJ1-2	TRBV6-4	TGTGCCAGCAGTGACTCGGGGGCGGGCTATGGCTACACCTTC	CASSDSGAGYGYTF
few	NA	TRBJ1-5	TRBV7-9	TGTGCCAGCAGCTGGGGAGGGGATCAGCCCCAGCATTTT	CASSWGGDQPQHF
NA	TRBD1	TRBJ1-3	TRBV6-6	TGTGCCAGCAGTACTCAGGGGGTCCGAAACACCATATATTTT	CASSTQGVRNTIYF
NA	NA	TRBJ1-1	TRBV5-4	TGTGCCAGCAGCTCCGGACAGCGAAACACTGAAGCTTTCTTT	CASSSGQRNTEAFF
NA	NA	TRBJ2-2	TRBV9	TGTGCCAGCAGCGTTGGGCCCACGAACACCGGGGAGCTGTTTTTT	CASSVGPTNTGELFF
NA	TRBD1	TRBJ1-2	TRBV15	TGTGCCACCAGCAGAGATCAACGGGGGACAGGACCAGGCGGCTACACCTTC	CATSRDQRGTGPGGYTF
once	TRBD2	TRBJ2-7	TRBV7-2	TGTGCCAGCAGCATCAGAGGATCTAGCGGGAGAGGCCCCTCCTACGAGCAGTACTTC	CASSIRGSSGRGPSYEQYF
NA	NA	TRBJ2-1	TRBV7-6	TGTGCCAGCAGCTTAGCGCAAGCCTATGAGCAGTTCTTC	CASSLAQAYEQFF
NA	NA	TRBJ1-2	TRBV2	TGTGCCAGCAGCCTCCGGGGAGGCTATGGCTACACCTTC	CASSLRGGYGYTF
few	NA	TRBJ1-5	TRBV28	TGTGCCAGCAGTTTAGAAGGCCAGCCCCAGCATTTT	CASSLEGQPQHF
NA	TRBD1	TRBJ1-2	TRBV5-4	TGTGCCAGCAGCCCAGGCCTACGGGACAGGGGGCTCCCGGGTCTCCACACCTTC	CASSPGLRDRGLPGLHTF
NA	NA	TRBJ2-2	TRBV14	TGTGCCAGCAGCCAAGGGGGGACATTCTTCACCGGGGAGCTGTTTTTT	CASSQGGTFFTGELFF
NA	NA	TRBJ1-6	TRBV14	TGTGCCAGCAGCGAGCAGAGCCTCAATTCACCCCTCCACTTT	CASSEQSLNSPLHF
NA	NA	TRBJ1-1	TRBV10-3	TGTGCCATCTCCAGGACACAGAACACTGAAGCTTTCTTT	CAISRTQNTEAFF
NA	NA	TRBJ2-2	TRBV7-6	TGTGCCAGCAGTTCTACCGGGGAGCTGTTTTTT	CASSSTGELFF
NA	NA	TRBJ1-6	TRBV6-1	TGTGCCAGCAGTGAAGTAGGGCGGTATAATTCACCCCTCCACTTT	CASSEVGRYNSPLHF
NA	NA	TRBJ2-7	TRBV5-5	TGTGCCAGCAGCGCTAAGGTAGGGAGCTACGAGCAGTACTTC	CASSAKVGSYEQYF
NA	NA	TRBJ2-7	TRBV7-2	TGTGCCAGCAGCGACCTAAACCCAAGGAACTACTACGAGCAGTACTTC	CASSDLNPRNYYEQYF
few	TRBD2	TRBJ2-5	TRBV6-5	TGTGCCAGCAGTTCCGGGGGGGAGACCCAGTACTTC	CASSSGGETQYF
NA	NA	TRBJ1-1	TRBV6-1	TGTGCCAGCAGCGACGCTCAACTCAACACTGAAGCTTTCTTT	CASSDAQLNTEAFF
NA	TRBD1	TRBJ1-2	TRBV7-9	TGTGCCAGCAGCGCCGGGACAGGGTCGGACTCTGGCTACACCTTC	CASSAGTGSDSGYTF
NA	NA	TRBJ1-1	TRBV28	TGTGCCAGCCTAAGTGGGGGTTTCACTGAAGCTTTCTTT	CASLSGGFTEAFF
few	TRBD2	TRBJ2-7	TRBV5-1	TGCGCCAGCAGCCAGACAATCGCTCGGATAGCGGGAAGGGACGAGCAGTACTTC	CASSQTIARIAGRDEQYF
NA	TRBD1	TRBJ2-5	TRBV28	TGTGCCAGCAGTTCAGGGGGTCCGCAGACCCAGTACTTC	CASSSGGPQTQYF
NA	NA	TRBJ1-1	TRBV5-6	TGTGCCAGCAGCCCAACCGGGACGGTAAACACTGAAGCTTTCTTT	CASSPTGTVNTEAFF
NA	TRBD1	TRBJ1-6	TRBV2	TGTGCCAGCAGCCCACAGGGGACCAATTCACCCCTCCACTTT	CASSPQGTNSPLHF
few	TRBD1	TRBJ2-3	TRBV28	TGTGCCAGCAGTCCATCACTCGGGCAGGGGGAAGCAGATACGCAGTATTTT	CASSPSLGQGEADTQYF
once	NA	TRBJ1-1	TRBV5-1	TGCGCCAGCAGCCCGACAGGAACGAACACTGAAGCTTTCTTT	CASSPTGTNTEAFF